These 29 T cell receptor beta chains were all obtained from the same sample, sequenced in a study of blood T cell repertoires in COVID-19. The assay was immunoSEQ multiplex PCR, and TCRdb's table has in-frame clones only and misses some. The data hold 29,000 or so clones, with roughly nine tenths observed a single time. The sequenced sample was peripheral blood. The origin of the receptors is a human donor in a cohort sampled during active COVID-19.

V gene TRBV24-1 combines with J gene TRBJ1-5; possibly TRBD1 for D (5 bases). Per germline, CDR1 KGHDR and CDR2 SFDVKD. The length of the CDR3 is 15 residues. The V end lost 4 bases, the J end lost 2 bases, and 11 bases lay between the germline ends. The CDR3 DNA reads as TGTGCCACCAGTGAGGAGGGAGGGGGCAATCAGCCCCAGCATTTT. Its protein is CATSEEGGGNQPQHF.

V gene TRBV9 combines with J gene TRBJ1-6; TRBD1 might be the D (6 bases). The CDR3 loop spans 14 amino acids. With 2 bases removed from V and 7 bases from J, the gap between germline ends came to 10 bases. Germline values: CDR1 SGDLS, CDR2 YYNGEE. The CDR3 nucleotides read TGTGCCAGCAGCGTCGGACAGCCAAATTCACCCCTCCACTTT. Translated: CASSVGQPNSPLHF.

V is TRBV15 and J is TRBJ2-7; D call uncertain. The germline V gene has CDR1 LNHNV and CDR2 YYDKDF (reference sequence). V was clipped by 0 bases and J by 3 bases, with 9 bases between them. The CDR3 length is 14 residues. CDR3 in amino acids: CATSRDLPGYEQYF. The CDR3 DNA reads as TGTGCCACCAGCAGAGATCTCCCAGGCTACGAGCAGTACTTC.

This chain joins TRBV28 and TRBJ2-3; 11 positions match TRBD2. CDR3 length equals 16 residues. Germline V lookup: CDR1 MDHEN, CDR2 SYDVKM. Germline trimming cut 5 bases from V and 1 base from J; bases unmatched to any gene: 5. The CDR3 is CASSLSGGAGTDTQYF. The CDR3 nucleotides are TGTGCCAGCAGTCTTAGCGGGGGGGCCGGCACAGATACGCAGTATTTT.

The chain is built from TRBV28 and TRBJ1-5; a possible D gene is TRBD1 (5 bases). V shed 5 bases and J shed 2 bases, with 13 bases lying between them. CDR1 is MDHEN and CDR2 is SYDVKM in the germline V gene. The CDR3 loop spans 15 amino acids. CDR3 bases: TGTGCCAGCAGTCAAGGCAGGGTTGGCAATCAGCCCCAGCATTTT. Protein: CASSQGRVGNQPQHF.

The chain is built from TRBV11-2 and TRBJ2-2; D is unclear. Germline CDR1 is SGHAT and CDR2 is FQNNGV. The CDR3 consists of 14 residues. V lost 11 bases and J lost 4, with 17 bases in between. The CDR3, as DNA: TGTGCCCCCACCAGAGGTAGACCCACCGGGGAGCTGTTTTTT. Translation gives CAPTRGRPTGELFF.

The chain combines TRBV4-1 with TRBJ2-5; D might be TRBD2 (5 bases). CDR3 size: 13 residues. Trimming shortened V by 4 bases and J by 5 bases, and 11 bases separated the two germline ends. Germline assignment: CDR1 MGHRA and CDR2 YSYEKL. The CDR3 is CASSRGLGETQYF. The CDR3 DNA reads as TGCGCCAGCAGCCGAGGGTTGGGGGAGACCCAGTACTTC.

The genes are TRBV6-1 and TRBJ1-1; D uncertain. Germline assignment: CDR1 MNHNS and CDR2 SASEGT. V shed 2 bases and J shed 1 base, with 8 bases lying between them. The CDR3 length is 14 residues. CDR3 coding DNA: TGTGCCAGCAGTGAACGAGAAGAGAACACTGAAGCTTTCTTT. This encodes CASSEREENTEAFF.

The rearrangement uses TRBV5-6 and TRBJ2-2, with a possible D match to TRBD2 (7 bases). Germline lookup yields CDR1 SGHDT and CDR2 YYEEEE. Trimming shortened V by 0 bases and J by 4 bases, and 13 bases separated the two germline ends. The CDR3 has 16 amino acids. The CDR3 spells CASSLVAGAVTGELFF. CDR3 DNA sequence: TGTGCCAGCAGCTTGGTGGCGGGGGCCGTCACCGGGGAGCTGTTTTTT.

This rearrangement joins TRBV27 to TRBJ1-5; the D is unclear. Trimming shortened V by 7 bases and J by 9 bases, and 19 bases separated the two germline ends. The CDR3 spans 14 residues. Germline CDR1 reads MNHEY; CDR2 reads SMNVEV (reference sequence). The CDR3 DNA is TGTGCCAGCATTCTGACTAACCAACGGCGGCCCCAGCATTTT. Its protein is CASILTNQRRPQHF.

This chain links TRBV9 with TRBJ1-6; D remains unclear. Germline assignment: CDR1 SGDLS and CDR2 YYNGEE. Trimming shortened V by 4 bases and J by 8 bases, and 13 bases separated the two germline ends. This CDR3 has 14 amino acids. As DNA, the CDR3 is TGTGCCAGCAGCCCCCGGGTTGAAGATTCACCCCTCCACTTT. It translates to CASSPRVEDSPLHF.

V usage is TRBV4-3 and J usage is TRBJ1-3; D not resolved. CDR3 length equals 14 residues. Trimming removed 0 bases from V and 5 bases from J, with 8 bases in between. Germline loops: CDR1 LGHNA, CDR2 YSLEER. This CDR3 reads CASSQESGRNTIYF. The CDR3 DNA sequence: TGCGCCAGCAGCCAAGAATCCGGTAGAAACACCATATATTTT.

CDR3 DNA sequence: TGTGCCAGTAGTAAGGGGGAGACAGGGTTCGCCCCATTGGAGACCCAGTACTTC. It is translated as CASSKGETGFAPLETQYF. V and J are TRBV19 and TRBJ2-5; TRBD1 aligns across 7 bases. Germline V lookup: CDR1 LNHDA, CDR2 SQIVND (reference sequence). The CDR3 extends over 18 amino acids. The junction had 19 bases not matched to a gene; V was cut back by 4 bases and J by 5 bases.

The V call is TRBV19, the J call TRBJ2-1; 10 nucleotides agree with TRBD2. This CDR3 is built from 17 residues. V shed 1 base, J shed 4 bases, and the junction held 7 bases outside the gene matches. Germline V lookup: CDR1 LNHDA, CDR2 SQIVND (reference sequence). CDR3 amino acids: CASSIVGERGGYNEQFF. As DNA, the CDR3 is TGTGCCAGTAGTATAGTTGGCGAGCGGGGGGGTTACAATGAGCAGTTCTTC. Complete variable domain (other parts from reference TRBV19 and TRBJ2-1): DGGITQSPKYLFRKEGQNVTLSCEQNLNHDAMYWYRQDPGQGLRLIYYSQIVNDFQKGDIAEGYSVSREKKESFPLTVTSAQKNPTAFYLCASSIVGERGGYNEQFFGPGTRLTVL.

This clone has a single count. The chain couples TRBV28 to TRBJ2-1, with D possibly being TRBD2 (6 bases). The V and J ends lost 9 bases and 5 bases respectively, with 14 bases between them. Germline values: CDR1 MDHEN, CDR2 SYDVKM. This CDR3 region has 13 residues. Here the CDR3 reads CAREGEWDNEQFF. CDR3 nucleotides: TGTGCCAGGGAGGGTGAGTGGGACAATGAGCAGTTCTTC.

V is TRBV28 and J is TRBJ1-6, with 7 bases matching TRBD1. This CDR3 comprises 15 residues. Germline V gene data show CDR1 as MDHEN and CDR2 as SYDVKM. The V segment lost 5 bases and the J segment 7 bases; nucleotides outside the gene matches: 8. The CDR3 region is CASSKTGFGNSPLHF. CDR3 in DNA: TGTGCCAGCAGTAAGACAGGGTTCGGGAATTCACCCCTCCACTTT. Combining the CDR3 with reference TRBV28 and TRBJ1-6 gives the whole variable domain DVKVTQSSRYLVKRTGEKVFLECVQDMDHENMFWYRQDPGLGLRLIYFSYDVKMKEKGDIPEGYSVSREKKERFSLILESASTNQTSMYLCASSKTGFGNSPLHFGNGTRLTVT.

The V and J genes are TRBV15 and TRBJ2-4; 7 bases map to TRBD1. CDR1 is LNHNV and CDR2 is YYDKDF in the germline V gene (reference sequence). This CDR3 comprises 14 residues. Unmatched junction bases numbered 4, after V lost 5 bases and J lost 3 bases. Written as DNA, the CDR3 is TGTGCCACCAGCCTAGGGACAGACAAAAACATTCAGTACTTC. This codes for CATSLGTDKNIQYF.

The count of this clone is one. The chain is built from TRBV5-1 and TRBJ2-2, with 9 bases identical to TRBD1. Per germline, CDR1 SGHRS and CDR2 YFSETQ. This CDR3 is built from 15 residues. Losses at the gene ends were 6 bases for V and 6 bases for J; bases not matched to a gene: 9. The CDR3 DNA reads as TGCGCCAGCACCCGGGACAGGGTATTATCCGGGGAGCTGTTTTTT. It is translated as CASTRDRVLSGELFF.

The V gene is TRBV9, the J gene TRBJ1-6; the D is unclear. This CDR3 is 14 amino acids long. Germline CDR1 and CDR2: SGDLS and YYNGEE. Trimming shortened V by 4 bases and J by 10 bases, and 15 bases separated the two germline ends. The CDR3 region has the DNA TGTGCCAGCAGCCCCGGGGAACCTGGATCACCCCTCCACTTT. Translation gives CASSPGEPGSPLHF. The full variable domain, in which reference TRBV9 and TRBJ1-6 provide the parts outside the CDR3, is DSGVTQTPKHLITATGQRVTLRCSPRSGDLSVYWYQQSLDQGLQFLIQYYNGEERAKGNILERFSAQQFPDLHSELNLSSLELGDSALYFCASSPGEPGSPLHFGNGTRLTVT.

The chain couples TRBV28 to TRBJ1-2; a weak D match, TRBD1 (5 bases). V lost 7 bases, J lost 0 bases, and 15 bases lay in between. The CDR3 is 15 residues long. CDR1 and CDR2 (germline): MDHEN, SYDVKM. The CDR3 loop reads CASKPGDSTNYGYTF. The CDR3 coding sequence is TGTGCCAGCAAGCCGGGTGACAGTACTAACTATGGCTACACCTTC.

The chain combines TRBV7-3 with TRBJ2-5, with TRBD1 identical over 8 bases. From germline, CDR1 is SGHTA and CDR2 FQGTGA. The V and J ends lost 4 bases and 7 bases, in that order; junction bases with no gene match: 8. The length of the CDR3 is 14 residues. The CDR3 region is CASSSGLTGGTQYF. The DNA of the CDR3 is TGTGCCAGCAGCTCCGGACTTACAGGGGGGACCCAGTACTTC. Using reference TRBV7-3 and TRBJ2-5 for the parts outside the CDR3, the full variable domain is GAGVSQTPSNKVTEKGKYVELRCDPISGHTALYWYRQSLGQGPEFLIYFQGTGAADDSGLPNDRFFAVRPEGSVSTLKIQRTERGDSAVYLCASSSGLTGGTQYFGPGTRLLVL.

This rearrangement joins TRBV9 to TRBJ2-7; perhaps TRBD2 as D (6 bases). The CDR3 extends over 15 amino acids. CDR1 and CDR2 (germline): SGDLS, YYNGEE. Between the trimmed V and J ends, which lost 2 bases and 0 bases, there was a span of 12 bases. DNA for the CDR3: TGTGCCAGCAGCGTGGGTAGCGGACTCTCCTACGAGCAGTACTTC. As protein: CASSVGSGLSYEQYF.

V usage is TRBV6-2 or TRBV6-3 and J usage is TRBJ1-5; 8 bases map to TRBD1. CDR3 length: 15 residues. CDR1 and CDR2 from the germline V gene are MNHEY and SVGEGT. J lost 7 bases, V lost 6 bases, and 11 bases had no gene match. DNA for the CDR3: TGTGCCAGCAGCAAAATCGGACAGGGAGCCCAGCCCCAGCATTTT. This sequence encodes CASSKIGQGAQPQHF.

This clone has only a few counts. The DNA of the CDR3 is TGTGCCAGCAGTGAAGGGCGCGGCGCTTTCTTT. Protein: CASSEGRGAFF. The genes are TRBV2 and TRBJ1-1; D is unresolved. Germline CDR1 SNHLY, CDR2 FYNNEI. The CDR3 covers 11 residues. Deletions cut 1 base from V and 11 bases from J, with 8 bases between.

This rearrangement joins TRBV7-2 to TRBJ2-2; 13 bases align to TRBD2. V lost 3 bases to trimming and J lost 0 bases; unmatched junction nucleotides: 7. This CDR3 spans 19 amino acids. Per the germline V gene, CDR1 is SGHTA and CDR2 is FQGNSA. The CDR3: CASSFGTSGVLPNTGELFF. The CDR3, as DNA: TGTGCCAGCAGCTTTGGGACTAGCGGGGTCCTTCCGAACACCGGGGAGCTGTTTTTT.

This sequence joins TRBV3-1 (or the pseudogene TRBV3-2) and TRBJ2-5, with 8 bases that match TRBD2. Germline-derived CDR1 and CDR2 are LGHDT and YNNKEL (reference sequence). V shed 2 bases and J 5 bases; nucleotides not matched to a gene: 10. CDR3 length: 16 residues. CDR3: CASSQPAGTRPETQYF. CDR3 nucleotide sequence: TGTGCCAGCAGCCAACCTGCCGGGACTAGACCCGAGACCCAGTACTTC.

This chain connects TRBV29-1 to TRBJ2-3, with 10 positions matching TRBD2. CDR3 length: 15 residues. V lost 5 bases, J lost 5 bases, and 10 bases stayed unmatched. CDR1 SQVTM and CDR2 ANQGSEA come from the germline V gene. The CDR3 nucleotides read TGCAGCGTTAATGGAGCGGGGGGGCCGGGAGATACGCAGTATTTT. The encoded protein is CSVNGAGGPGDTQYF.

This clone was found once. This sequence joins TRBV2 and TRBJ1-1; TRBD1 aligns across 8 bases. CDR1 is SNHLY and CDR2 is FYNNEI in the germline V gene. The CDR3 is made up of 14 amino acids. The V and J ends lost 7 bases and 2 bases, in that order; junction bases with no gene match: 6. CDR3 sequence (DNA): TGTGCCAGCAACCTAGGACAGGGAAACACTGAAGCTTTCTTT. This codes for CASNLGQGNTEAFF.

This clone was recorded once. V and J are TRBV21-1 and TRBJ1-4. TRBV21-1 is shown as a pseudogene. The CDR3 spans 15 residues. CDR3 sequence reads: CASSKEEVLREKLFF. The CDR3 nucleotides read TGTGCCAGCAGCAAAGAGGAGGTTTTACGTGAAAAACTGTTTTTT.